This entry describes one T cell receptor (beta chain). Its antigen is currently not known. Base qualities are not recorded, but no much larger clone differs from it by a single base. These data originate in a study of shared clonotypes between healthy human individuals (dated by TCRdb to the early 2020s). Background on the whole study: The cohort comprised two women and three men aged 18 to 49 years. Per donor, three plates each were used for CD4 naive and CD4 memory, two for CD8 naive, and one for CD8 memory. The study deeply sequenced blood TCR repertoires of about five healthy adults to estimate repertoire size and the extent of clonotype sharing between individuals. To increase sequencing depth and limit assay-specific biases, TCR repertoire library preparation and sequencing were carried out by different laboratories using diverse techniques. Between about 0.85 and 9.5 billion PBMCs per donor were obtained by leukapheresis.

The investigation overall reported the following: Approximately 4.8% of naive CD4, around 3.5% of naive CD8, approximately 2% of memory CD4, and 0.4% of memory CD8 clonotypes were shared across several donors. Because the study included a small number of donors, the genetic and exposure-history diversity represented was limited. Estimated clonotype richness was generally larger for naive than for memory subsets. Pairwise subsampling indicated that sequencing depth was expected to affect the degree of clonotype sharing among donors. Sampling was restricted to blood, and TCR repertoires in tissues likely differ from the TCR repertoires found in blood. Rarefaction of sorted-subset datasets indicated incomplete sequencing despite the large sequencing depth. Higher generation probabilities were observed for clonotypes shared by all four sorted-subset donors than for non-shared clonotypes.

Using the deep immunoSEQ assay, multiplex PCR amplified TCR CDR3 regions from genomic DNA. For each cell subset, the extracted genomic DNA was distributed evenly across all wells of several immunoSEQ 96-well plates, and each plate served as one replicate. For sorted subsets, each replicate PCR was loaded with about 0.2 ug genomic DNA, equivalent to approximately 27,000 T cell genomes. Purified libraries were measured with a Qubit 3.0 fluorometer, size-checked on a Bioanalyzer 2100, and measured again with the KAPA Library Quantification kit. Every immunoSEQ 96-well plate was sequenced on a dedicated single-read 150-cycle Illumina NextSeq 550 flow cell. The authors' pipeline ran thus. Because the immunoSEQ output included only junctional sequences and no quality scores, the filtering could not be the same as the filtering used for full-length reads. Sequences were annotated with PyIR, a Python wrapper for IgBLAST v1.9, using IMGT germline references to assign V/J genes and CDR3. Reads with weak V/J assignments (E-value above 1e-6), missing CDR3, stop codons, out-of-frame junctions, or ambiguous translated residues were removed. A V3J clonotype was defined by an identical inferred V gene, J gene, and CDR3 amino acid sequence. To compute the percentage overlap between repertoires, the number of shared unique clonotypes was divided by the size of the smaller repertoire. Repertoire richness was assessed with RTK rarefaction, the Chao1 estimator, and Recon v2.1 estimates of unobserved clonotypes. Generation probabilities for all TCRbeta clonotypes obtained by the gDNA method from several donors were computed using OLGA. Imported from immuneACCESS, the table was reduced by TCRdb to in-frame sequences with V and J called. These copies leave out some clones; in studies compared against another copy, an unresolved V gene accounts for under half, and the cause of the remainder is not known. V and J calls and clone size follow that table, whereas D and trimming were derived from the DNA. The sample table contains just over 2,000,000 clones; only one count was recorded for approximately 95% of them. The leading ten clones occupy under 0.15% of the sample.

Donors were healthy HIV-negative adults with no recently reported acute infections or vaccinations. Only Caucasian adults living in Nashville, Tennessee, USA were represented among the donors. CD4+ T cells were enriched through magnetic negative selection, after which naive cells were positively selected on CD45RA and the remaining negative fraction served as the memory subset. After blood collection by leukapheresis, PBMCs were isolated using Ficoll-Histopaque density gradient centrifugation and then cryopreserved in the vapor phase of liquid nitrogen. Analytical flow cytometry was used to check the purity and quantity of each magnetically sorted T cell population. Genomic DNA was isolated from every sorted fraction and measured by UV absorbance on a Nanodrop 2000c. The cysteine opens and the phenylalanine closes a CDR3 of 12 amino acids. The kept DNA is CDR3 alone, 36 bases in frame from the first base. CDR1 and CDR2, looked up from the germline V gene (reference sequence), are GTSNPN and SVGIG. Trimming takes 5 bases from V and 10 bases from J, and the germline ends sit 15 bases apart.

The sequence links TRBV30 to TRBJ2-1; the best D guess is TRBD1, with 6 bases matching. The TCR originated in a man between 18 and 35 years old in good health. The sequenced sample consisted of naive CD4+ T cells sorted from blood. The cell subset or site label, as the study defines it: CD45RA+ positively selected. The sequence in DNA is TGTGCCTGGGGCCAACAGGGACGGGAGCAGTTCTTC. The resulting protein is CAWGQQGREQFF.